The 12 T cell receptor beta chains reported below all come from one sample, sequenced in a study of blood T cells in healthy people across ages. The use of a sample-barcoded 5' primer and a J-beta primer mix characterized a second PCR of roughly 6 to 11 cycles. Via MiXCR, TCRdb re-called the 5' RACE reads, giving one row per CDR3 protein. The data show 1.5 million to 2 million distinct CDR3 sequences, with approximately 39% seen just once and under 30% held by the top ten. Sequenced input: blood. These receptors all stem from a human donor in good health.

The genes are TRBV7-2 and TRBJ2-1; D remains ambiguous. The CDR3 runs to 14 residues. V lost 3 bases and J 12 bases, leaving 18 bases between the germline ends. The germline V gene has CDR1 SGHTA and CDR2 FQGNSA. The DNA for the CDR3 is TGTGCCAGCAGCTTTGGACGAACGGGTTACGGGCAGTTCTTC. It encodes CASSFGRTGYGQFF.

Ten or more counts support this clonotype. CDR3 nucleotide sequence: TGTGCCAGCAGCTTGAATCGGAATGGCTACACCTTC. It specifies CASSLNRNGYTF. V is TRBV7-2 and J is TRBJ1-2; no firm D call. Germline V CDR1 and CDR2: SGHTA, FQGNSA. The CDR3 length is 12 residues. V shed 3 bases and J shed 6 bases, with 8 bases lying between them.

This clonotype was seen a few times. This sequence joins TRBV7-3 and TRBJ1-1; weak D call: TRBD1 (5 bases). Trimming removed 4 bases from V and 1 base from J, with 10 bases in between. Germline V gene lookup returns CDR1 SGHTA and CDR2 FQGTGA. CDR3 length: 14 residues. The CDR3 is CASSYAGPNTEAFF. CDR3 nucleotide sequence: TGTGCCAGCAGCTATGCAGGGCCGAACACTGAAGCTTTCTTT.

A few counts support this clonotype. The J gene is TRBJ2-4, the V gene TRBV10-3; a weak D match, TRBD2 (6 bases). In germline, CDR1 is ENHRY, CDR2 SYGVKD. The CDR3 has 12 residues. Trimming took 10 bases from V and 13 from J, leaving 20 bases between them. The CDR3 region is CATWAGPGEQYF. CDR3 bases: TGTGCCACGTGGGCGGGACCTGGTGAGCAGTACTTC.

The genes are TRBV20-1 and TRBJ2-7, with 7 bases matching TRBD1. With V trimmed by 3 bases and J by 2 bases, 10 bases remained unmatched. CDR1 and CDR2 (germline): DFQATT, SNEGSKA (reference sequence). The CDR3 totals 15 residues. The CDR3 region has the DNA TGCAGTGCTAGCGCCTCCCGACAGGGCCCCTACGAGCAGTACTTC. It is translated as CSASASRQGPYEQYF.

For this clonotype: One junction end does not reproduce the germline sequence, and a read error may be involved. This chain links TRBV5-6 with TRBJ2-1; 7 nucleotides align to TRBD2. This CDR3 spans 13 amino acids. The V gene's germline CDR1 is SGHDT and CDR2 YYEEEE. The CDR3: CASSLLGGAEQFF. The DNA for the CDR3 is TGTGCCAGCAGCTTGCTGGGAGGGGCCGAGCAGTTCTTT.

The CDR3: CASSTVDTGDYGYTF. Here the CDR3 DNA reads TGTGCCAGCAGTACCGTGGACACAGGGGACTATGGCTACACCTTC. The V and J genes are TRBV27 and TRBJ1-2; 7 bases line up with TRBD1. There are 15 residues in the CDR3. V lost 5 bases, J lost 3 bases, and 9 bases stayed unmatched. The germline CDR1 and CDR2 sequences are MNHEY and SMNVEV (reference sequence).

This clonotype showed up just a few times. V usage is TRBV7-9 and J usage is TRBJ2-1; the D gene is possibly TRBD2 (6 bases). Germline CDR1 SEHNR, CDR2 FQNEAQ (reference sequence). V dropped 4 bases and J dropped 8 bases, with 21 bases sitting between them. The CDR3 sequence is 16 residues long. CDR3 DNA sequence: TGTGCCAGCAGCTGGGAACCGGGACGGGGGATCGATGAGCAGTTCTTC. This gives the protein CASSWEPGRGIDEQFF. Supplemented by reference TRBV7-9 and TRBJ2-1, the full variable domain reads DTGVSQNPRHKITKRGQNVTFRCDPISEHNRLYWYRQTLGQGPEFLTYFQNEAQLEKSRLLSDRFSAERPKGSFSTLEIQRTEQGDSAMYLCASSWEPGRGIDEQFFGPGTRLTVL.

The V and J genes are TRBV4-1 and TRBJ1-1; weak D call: TRBD1 (6 bases). This CDR3 has 15 residues. The germline V gene has CDR1 MGHRA and CDR2 YSYEKL. Trimming stripped 0 bases from V and 3 bases from J, with 11 bases between. The CDR3 here is CASSQDEQGYTEAFF. The DNA of the CDR3 is TGCGCCAGCAGCCAAGACGAACAGGGTTACACTGAAGCTTTCTTT.

This sequence joins TRBV9 and TRBJ2-5; D not certain. The CDR3 is made up of 14 amino acids. Germline-derived CDR1 and CDR2 are SGDLS and YYNGEE. V lost 7 bases to trimming and J lost 5 bases, with 18 bases between them. The CDR3 sequence: CASSEQPDGETQYF. DNA of the CDR3: TGTGCCAGCTCGGAACAGCCTGACGGGGAGACCCAGTACTTC.

This sequence joins TRBV20-1 and TRBJ1-2; no reliable D call. The CDR3 has 11 amino acids. The germline V gene encodes CDR1 DFQATT and CDR2 SNEGSKA (reference sequence). V was cut by 5 bases and J by 4 bases, with 8 bases left in between. The CDR3 spells CSAPSPYGYTF. CDR3 DNA sequence: TGCAGTGCTCCCAGTCCCTATGGCTACACCTTC.

The genes are TRBV6-2 or TRBV6-3 and TRBJ1-1; no firm D call. Trimming left V 9 bases short and J 3 bases short, with 20 bases between. Germline V CDR1 and CDR2: MNHEY, SVGEGT. There are 15 residues in the CDR3. The CDR3 protein is CASTPLGSGDTEAFF. The CDR3 nucleotides read TGTGCCAGTACTCCTCTGGGCAGCGGAGACACTGAAGCTTTCTTT.